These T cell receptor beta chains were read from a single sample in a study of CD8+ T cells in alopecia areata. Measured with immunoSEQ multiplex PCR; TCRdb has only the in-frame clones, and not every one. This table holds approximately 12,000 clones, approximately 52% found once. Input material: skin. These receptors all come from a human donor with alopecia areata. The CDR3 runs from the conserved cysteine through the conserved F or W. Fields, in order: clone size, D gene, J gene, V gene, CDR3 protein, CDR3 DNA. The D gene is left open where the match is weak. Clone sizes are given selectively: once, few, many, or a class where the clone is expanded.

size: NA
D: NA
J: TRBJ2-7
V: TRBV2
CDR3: CASPELAPTYEQYF
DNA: TGTGCCAGCCCTGAGCTAGCGCCTACCTACGAGCAGTACTTC

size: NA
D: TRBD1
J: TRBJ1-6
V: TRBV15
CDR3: CATRDEGASWNSPLHF
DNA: TGTGCCACCAGGGACGAGGGGGCCTCGTGGAATTCACCCCTCCACTTT

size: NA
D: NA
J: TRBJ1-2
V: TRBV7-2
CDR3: CASRSPWGWESHYGYTF
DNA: TGTGCCAGCAGGTCACCTTGGGGCTGGGAGTCACACTATGGCTACACCTTC

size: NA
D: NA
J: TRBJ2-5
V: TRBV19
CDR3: CASSIEARYQETQYF
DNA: TGTGCCAGTAGTATAGAAGCAAGATACCAAGAGACCCAGTACTTC

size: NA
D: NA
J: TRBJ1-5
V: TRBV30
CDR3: CAWSRENQPQHF
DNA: TGTGCCTGGAGTAGGGAGAATCAGCCCCAGCATTTT

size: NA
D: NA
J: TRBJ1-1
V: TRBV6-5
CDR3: CASSETEREKAFF
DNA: TGTGCCAGCAGTGAAACAGAGAGGGAAAAAGCTTTCTTT

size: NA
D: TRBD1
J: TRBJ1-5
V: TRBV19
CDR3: CASSTRQGYQPQHF
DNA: TGTGCCAGTAGTACGAGACAGGGGTATCAGCCCCAGCATTTT

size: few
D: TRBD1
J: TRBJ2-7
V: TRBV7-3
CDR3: CASSSSGTVTYEQYF
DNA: TGTGCCAGCAGCTCTTCCGGGACAGTCACCTACGAGCAGTACTTC

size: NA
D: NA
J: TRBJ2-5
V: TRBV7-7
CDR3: CASSLGPPPRETQYF
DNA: TGTGCCAGCAGCTTAGGTCCTCCCCCGAGGGAGACCCAGTACTTC

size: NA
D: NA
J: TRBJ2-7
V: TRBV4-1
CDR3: CASSQANKDYEQYF
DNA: TGCGCCAGCAGCCAAGCCAACAAAGACTACGAGCAGTACTTC

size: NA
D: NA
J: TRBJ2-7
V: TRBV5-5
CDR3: CASSLDVYEQYF
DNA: TGTGCCAGCAGCTTGGACGTCTACGAGCAGTACTTC

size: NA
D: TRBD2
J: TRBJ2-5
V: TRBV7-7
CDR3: CASSFRTSQETQYF
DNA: TGTGCCAGCAGCTTCAGGACTAGCCAAGAGACCCAGTACTTC

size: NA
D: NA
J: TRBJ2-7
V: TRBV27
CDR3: CASTGPNSYEQYF
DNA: TGTGCCAGCACCGGTCCTAACTCCTACGAGCAGTACTTC

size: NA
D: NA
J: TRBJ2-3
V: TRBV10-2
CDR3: CASSGTRRLNTDTQYF
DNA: TGCGCCAGCAGTGGAACTAGACGACTTAACACAGATACGCAGTATTTT

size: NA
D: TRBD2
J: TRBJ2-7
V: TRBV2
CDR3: CATLEGLAGAYISYEQYF
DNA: TGTGCCACTTTGGAAGGACTAGCGGGAGCGTATATCTCCTACGAGCAGTACTTC

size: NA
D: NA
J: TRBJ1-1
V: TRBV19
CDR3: CASSMWFDGNTEAFF
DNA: TGTGCCAGTAGTATGTGGTTTGATGGGAACACTGAAGCTTTCTTT

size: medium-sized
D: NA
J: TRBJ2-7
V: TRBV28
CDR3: CASRTGQPYEQYF
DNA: TGTGCCAGCCGAACAGGACAGCCCTACGAGCAGTACTTC

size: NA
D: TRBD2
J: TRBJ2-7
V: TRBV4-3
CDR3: CASSQGLSLAVYEQYF
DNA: TGCGCCAGCAGCCAAGGACTATCGCTAGCGGTTTACGAGCAGTACTTC

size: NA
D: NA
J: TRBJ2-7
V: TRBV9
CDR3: CASSPRASQRTYEQYF
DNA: TGTGCCAGCAGCCCCCGAGCCTCACAGAGAACCTACGAGCAGTACTTC

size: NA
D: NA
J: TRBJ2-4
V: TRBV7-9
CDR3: CASTQTALAKNIQYF
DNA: TGTGCCAGCACCCAGACAGCACTAGCCAAAAACATTCAGTACTTC

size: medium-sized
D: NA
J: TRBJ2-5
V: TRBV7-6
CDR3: CASSASGGRWETQYF
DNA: TGTGCCAGCAGCGCGTCCGGGGGGCGCTGGGAGACCCAGTACTTC

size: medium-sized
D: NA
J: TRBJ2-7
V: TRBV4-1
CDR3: CASSQEGVRTRGIDEQYF
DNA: TGCGCCAGCAGCCAAGAAGGGGTCCGAACTAGAGGGATCGACGAGCAGTACTTC

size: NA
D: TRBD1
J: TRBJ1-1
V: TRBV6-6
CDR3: CASDTGARAFF
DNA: TGTGCCAGCGACACAGGGGCGAGAGCTTTCTTT

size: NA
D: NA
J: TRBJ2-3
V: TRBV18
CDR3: CASSPRLQGSFADTQYF
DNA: TGTGCCAGCTCACCACGCCTGCAGGGAAGTTTTGCAGATACGCAGTATTTT

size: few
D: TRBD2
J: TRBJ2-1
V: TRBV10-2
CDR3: CASRVSGGANNEQFF
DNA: TGCGCCAGCAGGGTTAGCGGGGGGGCGAACAATGAGCAGTTCTTC

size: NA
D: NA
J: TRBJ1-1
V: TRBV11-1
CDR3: CASSFSSVAPEAFF
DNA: TGTGCCAGCAGCTTTTCCTCCGTGGCACCTGAAGCTTTCTTT

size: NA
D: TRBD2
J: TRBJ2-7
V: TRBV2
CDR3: CASSESVVGTSSYEQYF
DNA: TGTGCCAGCAGTGAATCGGTTGTGGGGACTAGCTCCTACGAGCAGTACTTC

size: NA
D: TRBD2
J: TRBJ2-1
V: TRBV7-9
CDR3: CASSLGAGGPNEQFF
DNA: TGTGCCAGCAGCTTAGGAGCGGGAGGGCCCAATGAGCAGTTCTTC

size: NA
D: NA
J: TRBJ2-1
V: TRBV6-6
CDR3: CASRGWRDKKQFF
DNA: TGTGCCAGCAGGGGCTGGCGGGATAAAAAGCAGTTCTTC

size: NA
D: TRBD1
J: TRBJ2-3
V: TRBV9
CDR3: CANSVGMTGGQTTQYF
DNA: TGTGCCAACAGCGTTGGGATGACTGGGGGACAGACTACGCAGTATTTT

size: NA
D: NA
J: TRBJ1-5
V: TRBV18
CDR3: CASSPRENQPQHF
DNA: TGTGCCAGCTCACCAAGGGAAAATCAGCCCCAGCATTTT

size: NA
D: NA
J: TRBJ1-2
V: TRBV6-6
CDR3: CASSRDNYGYTF
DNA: TGTGCCAGCAGCCGGGACAACTATGGCTACACCTTC